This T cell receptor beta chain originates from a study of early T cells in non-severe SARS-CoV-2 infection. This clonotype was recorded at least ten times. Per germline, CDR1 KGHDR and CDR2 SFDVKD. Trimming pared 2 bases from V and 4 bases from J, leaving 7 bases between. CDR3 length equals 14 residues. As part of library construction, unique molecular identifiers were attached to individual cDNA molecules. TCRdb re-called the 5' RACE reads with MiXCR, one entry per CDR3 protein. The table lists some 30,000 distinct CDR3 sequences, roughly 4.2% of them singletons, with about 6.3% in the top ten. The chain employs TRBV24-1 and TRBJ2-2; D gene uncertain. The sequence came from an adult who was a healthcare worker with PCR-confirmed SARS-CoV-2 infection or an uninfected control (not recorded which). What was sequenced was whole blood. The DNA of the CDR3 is TGTGCCACCAGTGATTATCCAGGCACCGGGGAGCTGTTTTTT. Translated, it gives CATSDYPGTGELFF.